The 22 T cell receptor beta chains below all came from one sample that was sequenced in a study of CD8 T cells in ankylosing spondylitis. TCRdb called the 5' RACE reads again in MiXCR, with one record for every CDR3 protein. The sample consists of about 340,000 distinct CDR3 sequences, roughly 14% of them appearing once. Sequenced input: blood, either unsorted or a sorted T cell fraction (not recorded which). The source is a male donor with ankylosing spondylitis or in good health (not recorded which).

This clonotype came up a few times. The genes are TRBV20-1 and TRBJ2-7, with D perhaps given as TRBD1 or TRBD2 (5 bases each). Germline CDR1 and CDR2: DFQATT and SNEGSKA (reference sequence). The V end was cut by 3 bases, the J end by 3 bases, with 15 bases between. This CDR3 comprises 14 residues. The CDR3, as DNA: TGCAGTGCTAGTGGTCCCGGGACCGACTACGAGCAGTACTTC. Translated, it gives CSASGPGTDYEQYF.

This clonotype was seen a few times. The rearrangement links TRBV5-1 to TRBJ1-4, with D perhaps matching TRBD1 (6 bases). Germline assignment: CDR1 SGHRS and CDR2 YFSETQ. This CDR3 spans 15 amino acids. With 4 bases removed from V and 1 base from J, the gap between germline ends came to 11 bases. CDR3 coding DNA: TGCGCCAGCAGCGTTGGGGGGCTAACTAATGAAAAACTGTTTTTT. It is translated as CASSVGGLTNEKLFF.

CDR3 protein: CASSSSTGRNLAFF. The CDR3 coding sequence is TGTGCCAGCAGCTCCTCGACAGGGCGGAACTTAGCTTTCTTT. The chain carries TRBV12-3 or TRBV12-4 and TRBJ1-1; 7 positions match TRBD1. With 6 bases clipped from V and 10 bases from J, the junction kept 14 bases outside the gene matches. The length of the CDR3 is 14 residues.

The chain employs TRBV10-1 and TRBJ2-1, with D uncertain. This CDR3 has 13 amino acids. V lost 0 bases, J lost 10 bases, and 10 bases lay in between. Germline loops: CDR1 WNHNN, CDR2 SYGVQD (reference sequence). CDR3 region: CASSESVPLEQFF. The CDR3 DNA follows: TGCGCCAGCAGTGAGTCCGTGCCGTTGGAGCAGTTCTTC.

The V gene is TRBV3-1, the J gene TRBJ2-7; D uncertain. The germline V gene encodes CDR1 LGHDT and CDR2 YNNKEL (reference sequence). This CDR3 contains 14 residues. Trimming pared 3 bases from V and 6 bases from J, leaving 15 bases between. Here the CDR3 reads CASSQTDTLAEQYF. The CDR3 nucleotides are TGTGCCAGCAGCCAGACGGATACCTTGGCCGAGCAGTACTTC.

The chain recombines TRBV7-2 with TRBJ2-5, with 8 bases lining up with TRBD2. This CDR3 comprises 13 residues. From germline, CDR1 is SGHTA and CDR2 FQGNSA. Trimming took 3 bases from V and 9 from J; bases not matched to a gene: 6. CDR3 residues: CASSFAGGNPQYF. CDR3 nucleotide sequence: TGTGCCAGCAGCTTTGCGGGGGGTAACCCCCAGTACTTC.

DNA of the CDR3: TGCAGTGCTACATCCGGGACGGACCGCACAGATACGCAGTATTTT. Translation: CSATSGTDRTDTQYF. The chain combines TRBV20-1 with TRBJ2-3; tentatively, D is TRBD1 or TRBD2 (5 bases each). V was trimmed by 4 bases and J by 1 base, leaving 15 bases between them. The germline V gene encodes CDR1 DFQATT and CDR2 SNEGSKA (reference sequence). This CDR3 is 15 amino acids long.

This clonotype has a count of ten or more. This chain links TRBV3-1 with TRBJ1-2; D perhaps matches TRBD1 (5 bases). V was trimmed by 8 bases and J by 6 bases, leaving 16 bases between them. The CDR3 covers 13 residues. Germline V gene data show CDR1 as LGHDT and CDR2 as YNNKEL (reference sequence). CDR3 region: CASLGDSENGYTF. CDR3 DNA sequence: TGTGCCAGCCTTGGGGACTCGGAGAATGGCTACACCTTC.

The J gene is TRBJ2-5, the V gene TRBV19, with 10 bases matching TRBD2. From germline, CDR1 is LNHDA and CDR2 SQIVND (reference sequence). The ends lost 4 bases at V and 3 bases at J; junction bases unmatched: 8. CDR3 length equals 16 residues. The CDR3 protein is CASSKGSGGAEETQYF. In DNA form, the CDR3 reads TGTGCCAGTAGTAAAGGAAGCGGGGGGGCGGAAGAGACCCAGTACTTC.

The rearrangement links TRBV12-3 or TRBV12-4 to TRBJ2-3; D is unresolved. This CDR3 contains 13 residues. V lost 7 bases to trimming and J lost 3 bases, with 11 bases between them. CDR3 nucleotides: TGTGCCAGCACCCTCTTAAGAACAGATACGCAGTATTTT. Translating it yields CASTLLRTDTQYF.

This clonotype was counted at least ten times. CDR3 DNA sequence: TGTGCCAGCACCGAGAGGAGAAATAATGAAAAACTGTTTTTT. It is translated as CASTERRNNEKLFF. The chain carries TRBV2 and TRBJ1-4; no firm D call. CDR1 and CDR2 from the germline V gene are SNHLY and FYNNEI. CDR3 length: 14 amino acids. V lost 7 bases and J lost 4, with 13 bases in between.

V and J are TRBV7-2 and TRBJ2-3; 10 bases are shared with TRBD2. Per the germline V gene, CDR1 is SGHTA and CDR2 is FQGNSA. The V gene end was trimmed by 8 bases and the J gene end by 5 bases; junction bases not matched to a gene: 4. The length of the CDR3 is 13 residues. The DNA for the CDR3 is TGTGCCAGCTCAGCGGGAGGGAGAGATACGCAGTATTTT. Translation: CASSAGGRDTQYF. Complete variable domain (other parts from reference TRBV7-2 and TRBJ2-3): GAGVSQSPSNKVTEKGKDVELRCDPISGHTALYWYRQSLGQGLEFLIYFQGNSAPDKSGLPSDRFSAERTGGSVSTLTIQRTQQEDSAVYLCASSAGGRDTQYFGPGTRLTVL.

CDR3 DNA: TGTGCCAGTAGTATAGGAGGAAAACCGACCGGGGAGCTGTTTTTT. The encoded protein is CASSIGGKPTGELFF. The V call is TRBV19, the J call TRBJ2-2; no clear D gene. The CDR3 has 15 residues. The germline CDR1 and CDR2 sequences are LNHDA and SQIVND (reference sequence). V lost 1 base to trimming and J lost 5 bases, with 11 bases between them.

This clonotype has just a few counts. The CDR3 protein is CSARRARNTEAFF. CDR3 sequence (DNA): TGCAGTGCTAGACGAGCCAGGAACACTGAAGCTTTCTTT. This chain uses TRBV20-1 with TRBJ1-1, with D unresolved. The CDR3 has 13 amino acids. Germline assignment: CDR1 DFQATT and CDR2 SNEGSKA (reference sequence). V gave up 2 bases and J gave up 1 base, with 8 bases separating them.

This clonotype was counted only a few times. The rearrangement joins TRBV7-9 to TRBJ2-4, with D possibly TRBD2 on 5 matching bases. V was pared by 3 bases and J by 0 bases, with 9 bases between. This CDR3 has 15 amino acids. Germline V lookup: CDR1 SEHNR, CDR2 FQNEAQ (reference sequence). The CDR3 is CASSLDSIAKNIQYF. The CDR3 DNA follows: TGTGCCAGCAGCTTGGACTCCATAGCCAAAAACATTCAGTACTTC. The entire variable domain, with the rest obtained from reference TRBV7-9 and TRBJ2-4, is as follows: DTGVSQNPRHKITKRGQNVTFRCDPISEHNRLYWYRQTLGQGPEFLTYFQNEAQLEKSRLLSDRFSAERPKGSFSTLEIQRTEQGDSAMYLCASSLDSIAKNIQYFGAGTRLSVL.

This clonotype was observed many times. V usage is TRBV7-7 and J usage is TRBJ2-2, with unresolved D. V lost 1 base and J 5 bases, leaving 11 bases between the germline ends. This CDR3 region has 15 residues. Germline values: CDR1 SSHAT, CDR2 FNYEAQ (reference sequence). The CDR3 loop is CASSLGTALTGELFF. The CDR3 nucleotides are TGTGCCAGCAGCTTAGGAACAGCTTTGACCGGGGAGCTGTTTTTT.

With respect to this clonotype: A much larger clone lies one base from this, so it may be a read error. This rearrangement joins TRBV2 to TRBJ2-3; D is undetermined. V was shortened by 3 bases and J by 8 bases, with 6 bases between the two germline ends. In germline, CDR1 is SNHLY, CDR2 FYNNEI. The CDR3 has 11 amino acids. CDR3 DNA: TGTGCCAGCAGTGAGACGGGTACGCAGTATTTT. Protein product: CASSETGTQYF.

A few counts support this clonotype. CDR3 amino acids: CASSVQSSNEKLFF. In DNA form, the CDR3 reads TGCGCCAGCAGCGTTCAGAGTTCTAATGAAAAACTGTTTTTT. The chain combines TRBV5-1 with TRBJ1-4, with unresolved D. Per the germline V gene, CDR1 is SGHRS and CDR2 is YFSETQ. The CDR3 sequence is 14 residues long. Trimming pared 4 bases from V and 3 bases from J, leaving 10 bases between.

This clonotype was counted only a few times. The chain employs TRBV5-6 and TRBJ2-7; the D gene is possibly TRBD1 (6 bases). The length of the CDR3 is 13 residues. The V and J ends lost 2 bases and 6 bases respectively, with 12 bases between them. Germline CDR1 SGHDT, CDR2 YYEEEE. In DNA, the CDR3 is TGTGCCAGCAGCTTACCCCAGGGGTTCGAGCAGTACTTC. It specifies CASSLPQGFEQYF. Full variable domain (remainder filled in from reference TRBV5-6 and TRBJ2-7): DAGVTQSPTHLIKTRGQQVTLRCSPKSGHDTVSWYQQALGQGPQFIFQYYEEEERQRGNFPDRFSGHQFPNYSSELNVNALLLGDSALYLCASSLPQGFEQYFGPGTRLTVT.

Only a few counts were recorded for this clonotype. J is TRBJ1-2 and V is TRBV20-1; the D gene is possibly TRBD1 (5 bases). Germline V gene lookup returns CDR1 DFQATT and CDR2 SNEGSKA (reference sequence). Trimming removed 3 bases at V and 3 bases at J, with 11 bases between. This CDR3 is built from 13 residues. The CDR3 is CSASNTRDYGYTF. The CDR3 bases are TGCAGTGCTAGCAATACCAGGGACTATGGCTACACCTTC.

This clonotype was recorded at least ten times. The J gene is TRBJ1-2, the V gene TRBV12-3 or TRBV12-4, with D tentatively TRBD1 (5 bases). The CDR3 runs to 18 residues. Trimming stripped 2 bases from V and 2 bases from J, with 21 bases between. The CDR3 DNA is TGTGCCAGCAGTTTAAGGGGAGGGGACCTCCGTTCGAACTATGGCTACACCTTC. Its protein product is CASSLRGGDLRSNYGYTF.

This chain uses TRBV2 with TRBJ2-7; 7 nucleotides match TRBD2. The V gene's germline CDR1 is SNHLY and CDR2 FYNNEI. With V trimmed by 4 bases and J by 10 bases, 7 bases remained unmatched. The CDR3 extends over 12 amino acids. In DNA, the CDR3 is TGTGCCAGCAGTGCGGCTGGGGGGGGACAGTACTTC. Amino acids: CASSAAGGGQYF.